This is a list of T cell receptor beta chains from one sample in a study of blood T cell repertoires in COVID-19. Profiling relied on immunoSEQ multiplex PCR, and the TCRdb table lists in-frame clones only, not all of them. The sample carries roughly 380,000 clones, 87% recorded once. The material sequenced was PBMCs or T cells enriched from blood (not recorded which). All receptors come from a man aged 25-40 years who had recovered from COVID-19. Both conserved end residues are part of each CDR3. D genes are given only for firm matches. A clone size is listed for some rows: how often the clone was seen (once, few, many), or a class if it is expanded.

TRBD2 . TRBJ2-1 TRBV9 CASSVSGGANNEQFF TGTGCCAGCAGCGTAAGCGGGGGGGCAAACAATGAGCAGTTCTTC
. once TRBJ1-1 TRBV5-4 CASSYLQGSITEAFF TGTGCCAGCAGTTATCTGCAGGGGTCGATCACTGAAGCTTTCTTT
. . TRBJ1-5 TRBV12-5 CASGIGGTSNQPQHF TGTGCTAGTGGTATCGGGGGTACGAGCAATCAGCCCCAGCATTTT
TRBD1 . TRBJ1-1 TRBV18 CASSPWDSLNTEAFF TGTGCCAGCTCACCTTGGGACAGCTTGAACACTGAAGCTTTCTTT
. . TRBJ2-7 TRBV11-3 CASSLDSSYEQYF TGTGCCAGCAGCTTAGACAGCTCCTACGAGCAGTACTTC
. . TRBJ2-3 TRBV19 CASSIVAGGSDTQYF TGTGCCAGTAGTATAGTAGCAGGGGGGTCAGATACGCAGTATTTT
TRBD1 . TRBJ1-2 TRBV10-2 CASSNTRDSGYGYTF TGCGCCAGCAGTAATACCCGGGACAGCGGCTATGGCTACACCTTC
TRBD2 . TRBJ2-7 TRBV11-2 CASSRTSGGVEQYF TGTGCCAGCAGCCGGACTAGCGGGGGGGTCGAGCAGTACTTC
. . TRBJ2-2 TRBV14 CASSRLRQNTGELFF TGTGCCAGCAGCCGGCTCAGACAGAACACCGGGGAGCTGTTTTTT
. . TRBJ1-1 TRBV13 CASSRQQGNTEAFF TGTGCCAGCAGCCGCCAACAGGGGAACACTGAAGCTTTCTTT
. . TRBJ2-2 TRBV6-6 CASSYTTGAGELFF TGTGCCAGCAGTTATACTACCGGCGCCGGGGAGCTGTTTTTT
. . TRBJ1-1 TRBV5-1 CASSQADSLNTEAFF TGCGCCAGCAGCCAAGCAGACAGCCTGAACACTGAAGCTTTCTTT
. . TRBJ2-5 TRBV30 CAWRGKGGRGETQYF TGTGCCTGGAGGGGAAAGGGGGGGCGCGGAGAGACCCAGTACTTC
TRBD1 . TRBJ2-5 TRBV6-2/TRBV6-3 CASSSAGTGKEETQYF TGTGCCAGCAGTTCTGCCGGGACAGGGAAGGAAGAGACCCAGTACTTC
. . TRBJ1-1 TRBV6-6 CASRLDNTEAFF TGTGCCAGCAGACTTGATAACACTGAAGCTTTCTTT
TRBD1 . TRBJ2-7 TRBV5-1 CASSSRQGSYEQYF TGCGCCAGCAGCTCAAGACAGGGATCCTACGAGCAGTACTTC
. . TRBJ1-2 TRBV6-5 CASSAGRGNGYTF TGTGCCAGCAGCGCGGGTCGCGGGAATGGCTACACCTTC
. . TRBJ2-7 TRBV7-2 CASSFDPWAGISYEQYF TGTGCCAGCAGCTTCGATCCCTGGGCGGGAATCTCCTACGAGCAGTACTTC
TRBD2 . TRBJ2-1 TRBV6-2/TRBV6-3 CASSYPMGSGGPSSYNEQFF TGTGCCAGCAGTTATCCGATGGGTAGCGGGGGGCCCAGCTCCTACAATGAGCAGTTCTTC
TRBD2 . TRBJ2-2 TRBV5-1 CASSSSSGGFANTGELFF TGCGCCAGCAGCTCTTCTAGCGGGGGGTTTGCGAACACCGGGGAGCTGTTTTTT
TRBD2 . TRBJ2-1 TRBV6-5 CASSYGGGTYNEQFF TGTGCCAGCAGTTACGGGGGGGGAACCTACAATGAGCAGTTCTTC
TRBD1 . TRBJ1-1 TRBV5-1 CASSLEQGRTEAFF TGCGCCAGCAGCTTGGAACAGGGGCGGACTGAAGCTTTCTTT
. few TRBJ2-1 TRBV5-8 CASSLRSGVGQGQFF TGTGCCAGCAGCTTGAGGTCAGGGGTGGGCCAAGGGCAGTTCTTC
TRBD1 . TRBJ1-6 TRBV30 CAWSAGQGGSPLHF TGTGCCTGGAGTGCGGGACAGGGAGGGTCACCCCTCCACTTT
TRBD1 . TRBJ1-2 TRBV30 CAWKRDRSLFYGYTF TGTGCCTGGAAACGGGACAGGTCCCTTTTTTATGGCTACACCTTC
TRBD1 . TRBJ1-6 TRBV28 CASSLQGASNSPLHF TGTGCCAGCAGTTTACAGGGGGCTAGCAATTCACCCCTCCACTTT
. . TRBJ1-1 TRBV6-5 CASSYYRGGEAFF TGTGCCAGCAGTTATTATCGGGGGGGTGAAGCTTTCTTT